Shown below are 27 T cell receptor beta chains from a single sample sequenced in a study of T cell responses to AZD1222 COVID-19 vaccine. This table comes from immunoSEQ multiplex PCR, and its TCRdb copy is limited to in-frame clones, with some not included. The table lists approximately 190,000 clones, approximately 94% of them singletons, with approximately 1% in the top ten. This specimen consisted of peripheral blood, obtained 28 days after the second AZD1222 dose. These receptors originate from an adult who received the AZD1222 COVID-19 vaccine.

This clone was seen a single time. The chain employs TRBV3-1 (or the pseudogene TRBV3-2) and TRBJ2-2; D is unresolved. The length of the CDR3 is 12 residues. Deletions cut 2 bases from V and 5 bases from J, with 3 bases between. CDR1 is LGHDT and CDR2 is YNNKEL in the germline V gene (reference sequence). The CDR3 loop is CASSQRTGELFF. CDR3 bases: TGTGCCAGCAGCCAAAGGACCGGGGAGCTGTTTTTT.

The chain is built from TRBV6-5 and TRBJ2-3; D is possibly TRBD2 (5 bases). The germline V gene has CDR1 MNHEY and CDR2 SVGAGI. Trimming cost V 7 bases and J 5 bases, with 7 bases left between them. The CDR3 extends over 11 amino acids. The CDR3 is CASTEGDTQYF. DNA of the CDR3: TGTGCCAGCACCGAGGGAGATACGCAGTATTTT.

This clone was counted a single time. The chain employs TRBV6-1 and TRBJ1-5, with D hard to call. V shed 2 bases and J shed 3 bases, with 5 bases lying between them. There are 13 residues in the CDR3. Germline V lookup: CDR1 MNHNS, CDR2 SASEGT. The CDR3 DNA sequence: TGTGCCAGCAGTGAAACAGACAATCAGCCCCAGCATTTT. Its translation is CASSETDNQPQHF.

The chain is built from TRBV7-3 and TRBJ2-1; D may match TRBD1 or TRBD2 (5 bases each). CDR1 is SGHTA and CDR2 is FQGTGA in the germline V gene. The CDR3 is 15 amino acids. The V end lost 1 base, the J end lost 9 bases, and 16 bases lay between the germline ends. CDR3: CASSLNSGSSTEQFF. CDR3 in DNA: TGTGCCAGCAGCTTAAATTCAGGGAGCTCCACTGAGCAGTTCTTC.

This chain links TRBV2 with TRBJ1-2; no clear D gene. The V end was cut by 0 bases, the J end by 1 base, with 9 bases between. The CDR3 has 15 amino acids. Germline lookup yields CDR1 SNHLY and CDR2 FYNNEI. The CDR3 region has the DNA TGTGCCAGCAGTGAAGCTTGGGGTTATAACTATGGCTACACCTTC. It yields the protein CASSEAWGYNYGYTF. The entire variable domain, with the rest obtained from reference TRBV2 and TRBJ1-2, is as follows: EPEVTQTPSHQVTQMGQEVILRCVPISNHLYFYWYRQILGQKVEFLVSFYNNEISEKSEIFDDQFSVERPDGSNFTLKIRSTKLEDSAMYFCASSEAWGYNYGYTFGSGTRLTVV.

The chain combines TRBV25-1 with TRBJ1-5; D is uncertain. Germline lookup yields CDR1 MGHDK and CDR2 SYGVNS. The CDR3 is made up of 14 amino acids. V lost 1 base to trimming and J lost 5 bases, with 9 bases between them. The CDR3 DNA follows: TGTGCCAGCAGTGAATCTGGAAGTGATCAGCCCCAGCATTTT. It specifies CASSESGSDQPQHF.

V and J are TRBV5-8 and TRBJ1-5; D gene uncertain. V was pared by 2 bases and J by 6 bases, with 9 bases between. CDR1 is SGHTS, CDR2 YDEGEE, per germline. This CDR3 contains 13 residues. CDR3 nucleotide sequence: TGTGCCAGCAGCTTAGGAGGTACTCAGCCCCAGCATTTT. This encodes CASSLGGTQPQHF. The full variable domain, completed using reference TRBV5-8 and TRBJ1-5, is EAGVTQSPTHLIKTRGQQATLRCSPISGHTSVYWYQQALGLGLQFLLWYDEGEERNRGNFPPRFSGRQFPNYSSELNVNALELEDSALYLCASSLGGTQPQHFGDGTRLSIL.

The chain uses TRBV12-3 or TRBV12-4 and TRBJ1-1; D is unresolved. The CDR3 spans 13 residues. Trimming stripped 2 bases from V and 3 bases from J, with 7 bases between. The CDR3 DNA follows: TGTGCCAGCAGTTTAAGTCGGGACACTGAAGCTTTCTTT. It translates to CASSLSRDTEAFF.

V usage is TRBV5-1 and J usage is TRBJ2-1; 8 bases agree with TRBD2. V was clipped by 4 bases and J by 3 bases; unmatched bases: 9. Germline V gene data show CDR1 as SGHRS and CDR2 as YFSETQ. The CDR3 is 16 residues long. CDR3 sequence (DNA): TGCGCCAGCAGCGTACCCTTTAGCGGGGACTACAATGAGCAGTTCTTC. Its protein product is CASSVPFSGDYNEQFF.

This rearrangement joins TRBV6-5 to TRBJ1-5; 9 bases agree with TRBD1. This CDR3 region has 14 residues. J gave up 6 bases and V 6 bases, and 6 bases lay outside the gene matches. Germline lookup yields CDR1 MNHEY and CDR2 SVGAGI. CDR3 amino acids: CASRGQGGSQPQHF. In nucleotides, the CDR3 is TGTGCCAGCAGGGGACAGGGAGGTTCTCAGCCCCAGCATTTT.

The chain combines TRBV4-2 with TRBJ1-4; D uncertain. Germline V gene data show CDR1 as LGHNA and CDR2 as YNFKEQ. CDR3 size: 16 residues. V lost 1 base, J lost 0 bases, and 9 bases lay in between. CDR3 sequence: CASSQGPLATNEKLFF. In DNA, the CDR3 is TGTGCCAGCAGCCAAGGTCCGTTAGCAACTAATGAAAAACTGTTTTTT.

The chain recombines TRBV6-1 with TRBJ2-4; 8 nucleotides align to TRBD1. Per germline, CDR1 MNHNS and CDR2 SASEGT. V lost 5 bases, J lost 0 bases, and 6 bases stayed unmatched. CDR3 length: 16 residues. CDR3 in amino acids: CASSQGQGLAKNIQYF. The CDR3 nucleotides read TGTGCCAGCAGTCAAGGACAGGGTCTAGCCAAAAACATTCAGTACTTC.

This clone appeared a few times. Within the sample, other DNA sequences also encode this same CDR3. This rearrangement joins TRBV5-6 to TRBJ2-2; perhaps TRBD1 as D (5 bases). The CDR3 is made up of 15 amino acids. V was cut by 0 bases and J by 0 bases, with 6 bases left in between. The V gene's germline CDR1 is SGHDT and CDR2 YYEEEE. The CDR3 spells CASSLGGTNTGELFF. For the CDR3, the DNA is TGTGCCAGCAGCTTGGGGGGCACGAACACCGGGGAGCTGTTTTTT.

The chain has TRBV29-1 and TRBJ2-1, with D perhaps matching TRBD2 (5 bases). V was trimmed by 1 base and J by 3 bases, leaving 7 bases between them. The CDR3 runs 13 residues. Germline V CDR1 and CDR2: SQVTM, ANQGSEA. As DNA, the CDR3 is TGCAGCGTTGAAGGACGGGGCTACAATGAGCAGTTCTTC. Protein sequence: CSVEGRGYNEQFF.

This sequence joins TRBV9 and TRBJ1-2, with no clear D. V lost 4 bases, J lost 0 bases, and 7 bases lay in between. Germline-derived CDR1 and CDR2 are SGDLS and YYNGEE. This CDR3 has 13 residues. CDR3 DNA: TGTGCCAGCAGCCTTACATCTAACTATGGCTACACCTTC. It specifies CASSLTSNYGYTF. The whole variable domain, remainder taken from reference TRBV9 and TRBJ1-2, is DSGVTQTPKHLITATGQRVTLRCSPRSGDLSVYWYQQSLDQGLQFLIQYYNGEERAKGNILERFSAQQFPDLHSELNLSSLELGDSALYFCASSLTSNYGYTFGSGTRLTVV.

The V and J genes are TRBV27 and TRBJ1-1; D uncertain. Per the germline V gene, CDR1 is MNHEY and CDR2 is SMNVEV (reference sequence). This CDR3 has 21 residues. With 9 bases removed from V and 0 bases from J, the gap between germline ends came to 35 bases. The CDR3 nucleotides read TGTGCCAGGGTACGACCAAACGTCTTCCCACCTTCTCCCCCTATGAACACTGAAGCTTTCTTT. Amino acid sequence: CARVRPNVFPPSPPMNTEAFF.

This sequence joins TRBV19 and TRBJ1-5; tentatively, D is TRBD1 (6 bases). Deletions cut 7 bases from V and 1 base from J, with 11 bases between. CDR1 and CDR2 from the germline V gene are LNHDA and SQIVND (reference sequence). This CDR3 contains 14 residues. Here the CDR3 DNA reads TGTGCCAGTACCCAGGGGAAGAGCAATCAGCCCCAGCATTTT. Amino acids: CASTQGKSNQPQHF.

This clone showed up just a few times. The gene calls are TRBV5-4 and TRBJ2-7; a possible D gene is TRBD1 (6 bases). Trimming took 0 bases from V and 2 from J, leaving 6 bases between them. From germline, CDR1 is SGHNT and CDR2 YYREEE (reference sequence). CDR3 size: 13 residues. The CDR3 loop is CASSLDRAYEQYF. CDR3 nucleotides: TGTGCCAGCAGCTTGGACAGGGCCTACGAGCAGTACTTC.

The V gene is TRBV28, the J gene TRBJ2-1; 9 nucleotides agree with TRBD1. The CDR3 extends over 17 amino acids. Unmatched junction bases numbered 6, after V lost 3 bases and J lost 0 bases. Germline assignment: CDR1 MDHEN and CDR2 SYDVKM. Written as DNA, the CDR3 is TGTGCCAGCAGTTTGGGACAGGGAATCGGCTCCTACAATGAGCAGTTCTTC. As protein: CASSLGQGIGSYNEQFF.

The chain uses TRBV3-1 (or the pseudogene TRBV3-2) and TRBJ1-2; D might be TRBD1 (6 bases). The CDR3 has 13 residues. Germline-derived CDR1 and CDR2 are LGHDT and YNNKEL (reference sequence). V lost 0 bases and J 4 bases, leaving 6 bases between the germline ends. CDR3 sequence (DNA): TGTGCCAGCAGCCAAGAGGGGGCCTATGGCTACACCTTC. It encodes CASSQEGAYGYTF.

The rearrangement uses TRBV6-5 and TRBJ1-1, with 7 bases identical to TRBD1. Unmatched junction bases numbered 0, after V lost 2 bases and J lost 3 bases. The CDR3 is made up of 13 amino acids. From germline, CDR1 is MNHEY and CDR2 SVGAGI. The CDR3 reads CASSYTGDTEAFF. For the CDR3, the DNA is TGTGCCAGCAGTTACACAGGGGACACTGAAGCTTTCTTT.

The J gene is TRBJ2-7, the V gene TRBV5-4, with 11 positions matching TRBD2. The CDR3 runs to 16 residues. From germline, CDR1 is SGHNT and CDR2 YYREEE (reference sequence). V was pared by 4 bases and J by 1 base, with 7 bases of the junction left unmatched. The CDR3 coding sequence is TGTGCCAGCAGCCAAAGGGGACTAGCGGATTCCTACGAGCAGTACTTC. Translation: CASSQRGLADSYEQYF.

The chain couples TRBV10-3 to TRBJ2-1; 11 nucleotides align to TRBD2. CDR3 length: 16 residues. Per germline, CDR1 ENHRY and CDR2 SYGVKD. J gave up 1 base and V 8 bases, and 7 bases lay outside the gene matches. The CDR3, as DNA: TGTGCCATCGGGACTAGCGGACCCATTTCCTACAATGAGCAGTTCTTC. It translates to CAIGTSGPISYNEQFF.

This CDR3 reads CASSAQGSYNSPLHF. CDR3 in DNA: TGTGCCAGCAGCGCACAGGGAAGCTATAATTCACCCCTCCACTTT. The rearrangement uses TRBV2 and TRBJ1-6, with D possibly matching TRBD1 (6 bases). This CDR3 contains 15 residues. Between the trimmed V and J ends, which lost 6 bases and 3 bases, there was a span of 12 bases. Germline V gene data show CDR1 as SNHLY and CDR2 as FYNNEI.

The chain has TRBV7-6 and TRBJ2-3; D is perhaps TRBD2 (6 bases). Germline V gene lookup returns CDR1 SGHVS and CDR2 FNYEAQ. The V end was cut by 1 base, the J end by 0 bases, with 17 bases between. The CDR3 is 18 residues long. CDR3 in DNA: TGTGCCAGCAGCTTAGGGAGGTTGCGGGGATCTAGCACAGATACGCAGTATTTT. Its translation is CASSLGRLRGSSTDTQYF.

The J gene is TRBJ1-2, the V gene TRBV2; 7 bases fit TRBD1. With V trimmed by 5 bases and J by 1 base, 7 bases remained unmatched. The germline CDR1 and CDR2 sequences are SNHLY and FYNNEI. The CDR3 sequence is 15 residues long. This CDR3 reads CASSPTTGSNYGYTF. The CDR3 DNA is TGTGCCAGCAGTCCGACGACAGGGAGTAACTATGGCTACACCTTC.

The DNA for the CDR3 is TGCAGCGGTCAGGCTGTTGGGGCGGAGACCCAGTACTTC. Its translation is CSGQAVGAETQYF. This chain uses TRBV29-1 with TRBJ2-5, with a weak D call TRBD1 (5 bases). Germline CDR1 SQVTM, CDR2 ANQGSEA. The length of the CDR3 is 13 residues. Trimming took off 7 bases at V and 5 bases at J, with 17 bases between the two ends. Supplemented by reference TRBV29-1 and TRBJ2-5, the full variable domain reads SAVISQKPSRDICQRGTSLTIQCQVDSQVTMMFWYRQQPGQSLTLIATANQGSEATYESGFVIDKFPISRPNLTFSTLTVSNMSPEDSSIYLCSGQAVGAETQYFGPGTRLLVL.